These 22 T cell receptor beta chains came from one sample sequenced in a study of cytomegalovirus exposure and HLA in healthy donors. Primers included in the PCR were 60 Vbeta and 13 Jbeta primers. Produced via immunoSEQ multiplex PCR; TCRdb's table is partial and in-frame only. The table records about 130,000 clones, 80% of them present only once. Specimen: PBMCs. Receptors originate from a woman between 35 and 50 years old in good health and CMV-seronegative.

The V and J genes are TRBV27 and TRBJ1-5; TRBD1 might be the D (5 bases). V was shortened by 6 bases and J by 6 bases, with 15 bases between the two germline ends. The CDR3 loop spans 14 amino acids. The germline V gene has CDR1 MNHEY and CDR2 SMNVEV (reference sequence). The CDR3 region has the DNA TGTGCCAGCAGGGTTCGGGGGGAGGGTCAGCCCCAGCATTTT. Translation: CASRVRGEGQPQHF.

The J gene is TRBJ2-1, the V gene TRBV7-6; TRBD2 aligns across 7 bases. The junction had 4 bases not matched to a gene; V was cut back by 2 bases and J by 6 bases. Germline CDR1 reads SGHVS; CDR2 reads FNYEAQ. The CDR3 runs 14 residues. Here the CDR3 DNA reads TGTGCCAGCAGCTTAAACCCGGGGGGCAATGAGCAGTTCTTC. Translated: CASSLNPGGNEQFF.

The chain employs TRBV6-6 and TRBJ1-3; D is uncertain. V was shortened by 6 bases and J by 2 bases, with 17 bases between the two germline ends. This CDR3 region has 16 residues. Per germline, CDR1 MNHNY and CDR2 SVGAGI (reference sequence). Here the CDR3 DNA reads TGTGCCAGCAGAATTACTACGGGAGATCCTGGAAACACCATATATTTT. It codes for CASRITTGDPGNTIYF.

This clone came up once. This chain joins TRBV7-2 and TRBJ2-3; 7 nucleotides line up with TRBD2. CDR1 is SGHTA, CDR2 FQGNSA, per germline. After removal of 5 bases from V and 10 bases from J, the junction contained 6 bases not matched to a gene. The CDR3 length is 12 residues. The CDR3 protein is CASSTGLGAQYF. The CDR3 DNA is TGTGCCAGCAGCACCGGACTAGGTGCGCAGTATTTT.

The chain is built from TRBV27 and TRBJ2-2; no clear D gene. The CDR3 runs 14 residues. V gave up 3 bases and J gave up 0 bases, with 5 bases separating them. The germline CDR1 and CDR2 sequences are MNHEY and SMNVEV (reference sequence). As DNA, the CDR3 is TGTGCCAGCAGTTTCCTACCGAACACCGGGGAGCTGTTTTTT. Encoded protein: CASSFLPNTGELFF.

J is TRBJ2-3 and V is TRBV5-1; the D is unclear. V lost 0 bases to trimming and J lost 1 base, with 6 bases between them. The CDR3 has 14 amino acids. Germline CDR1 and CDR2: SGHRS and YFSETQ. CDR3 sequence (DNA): TGCGCCAGCAGCTTGGCAGGTCGCACAGATACGCAGTATTTT. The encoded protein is CASSLAGRTDTQYF.

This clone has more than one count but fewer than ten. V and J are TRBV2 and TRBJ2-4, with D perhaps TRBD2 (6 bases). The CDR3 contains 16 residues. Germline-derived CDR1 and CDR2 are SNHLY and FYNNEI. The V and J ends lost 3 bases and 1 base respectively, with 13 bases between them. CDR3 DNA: TGTGCCAGCAGTGATTTTCGGGGGAGGGCCAAAAACATTCAGTACTTC. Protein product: CASSDFRGRAKNIQYF.

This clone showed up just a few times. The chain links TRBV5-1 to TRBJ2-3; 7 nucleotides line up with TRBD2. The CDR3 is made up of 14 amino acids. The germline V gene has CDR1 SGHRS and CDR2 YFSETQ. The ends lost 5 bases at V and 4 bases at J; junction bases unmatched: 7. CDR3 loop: CASSFLGGPDTQYF. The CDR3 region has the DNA TGCGCCAGCAGTTTCTTGGGAGGGCCAGATACGCAGTATTTT. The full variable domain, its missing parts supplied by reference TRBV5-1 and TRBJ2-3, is KAGVTQTPRYLIKTRGQQVTLSCSPISGHRSVSWYQQTPGQGLQFLFEYFSETQRNKGNFPGRFSGRQFSNSRSEMNVSTLELGDSALYLCASSFLGGPDTQYFGPGTRLTVL.

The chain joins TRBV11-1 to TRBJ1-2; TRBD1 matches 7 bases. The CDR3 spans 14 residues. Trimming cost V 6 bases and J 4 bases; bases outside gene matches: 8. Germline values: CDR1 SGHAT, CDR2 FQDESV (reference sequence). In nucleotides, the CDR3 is TGTGCCAGCAGTTCCGAGGGGGCCCCCTATGGCTACACCTTC. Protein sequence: CASSSEGAPYGYTF.

The CDR3 DNA follows: TGTGCCAGCAGCTACGCGACAGGGCCCTACGAGCAGTACTTC. This encodes CASSYATGPYEQYF. This chain connects TRBV7-9 to TRBJ2-7, with 7 nucleotides matching TRBD1. Looked up from germline, CDR1 is SEHNR and CDR2 is FQNEAQ (reference sequence). This CDR3 region has 14 residues. After removal of 4 bases from V and 2 bases from J, the junction contained 5 bases not matched to a gene.

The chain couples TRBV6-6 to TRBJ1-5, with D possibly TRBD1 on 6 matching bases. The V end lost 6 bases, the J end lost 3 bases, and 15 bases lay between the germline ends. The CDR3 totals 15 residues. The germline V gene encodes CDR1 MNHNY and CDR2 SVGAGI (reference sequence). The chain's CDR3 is CASSHRDWNNQPQHF. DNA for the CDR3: TGTGCCAGCAGCCACAGGGATTGGAACAATCAGCCCCAGCATTTT.

In DNA form, the CDR3 reads TGTGCCATCAGTCTCCGGGACAGGGGCAGAGATACGCAGTATTTT. This sequence encodes CAISLRDRGRDTQYF. The chain carries TRBV10-3 and TRBJ2-3; 10 bases align to TRBD1. The CDR3 extends over 15 amino acids. Losses at the gene ends were 5 bases for V and 5 bases for J; bases not matched to a gene: 7. CDR1 and CDR2 from the germline V gene are ENHRY and SYGVKD.

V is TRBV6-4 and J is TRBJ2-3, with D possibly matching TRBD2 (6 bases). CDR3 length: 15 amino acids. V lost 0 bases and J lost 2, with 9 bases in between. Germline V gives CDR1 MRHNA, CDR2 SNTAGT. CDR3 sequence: CASSDSAGTTDTQYF. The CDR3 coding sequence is TGTGCCAGCAGTGACTCCGCGGGAACCACAGATACGCAGTATTTT.

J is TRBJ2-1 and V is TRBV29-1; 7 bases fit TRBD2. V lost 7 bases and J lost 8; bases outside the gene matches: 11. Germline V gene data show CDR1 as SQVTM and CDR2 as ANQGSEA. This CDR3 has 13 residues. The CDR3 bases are TGCAGCGCCCTGGTGGGAGGGACGGATGAGCAGTTCTTC. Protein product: CSALVGGTDEQFF.

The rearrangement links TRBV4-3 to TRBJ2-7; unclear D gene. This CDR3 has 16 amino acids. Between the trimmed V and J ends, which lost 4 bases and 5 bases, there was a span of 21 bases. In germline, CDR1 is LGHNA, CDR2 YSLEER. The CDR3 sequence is CASSLGEVKGTDEQYF. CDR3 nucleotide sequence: TGCGCCAGCAGCCTAGGTGAGGTGAAAGGAACCGACGAGCAGTACTTC.

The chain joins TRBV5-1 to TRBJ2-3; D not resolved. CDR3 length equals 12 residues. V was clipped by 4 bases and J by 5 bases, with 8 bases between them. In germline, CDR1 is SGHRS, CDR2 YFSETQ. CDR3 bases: TGCGCCAGCAGCCCCCCCGGAGATACGCAGTATTTT. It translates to CASSPPGDTQYF.

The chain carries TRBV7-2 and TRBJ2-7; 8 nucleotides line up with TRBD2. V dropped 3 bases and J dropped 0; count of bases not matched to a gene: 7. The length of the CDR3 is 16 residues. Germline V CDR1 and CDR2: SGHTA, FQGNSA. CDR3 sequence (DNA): TGTGCCAGCAGCTTGTATCTCAGCGGGGGCTCCTACGAGCAGTACTTC. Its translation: CASSLYLSGGSYEQYF.

The CDR3 nucleotides are TGTGCCAGTTCTCAAACGATGGGGGCACGGGAGCAGTACTTC. Its translation is CASSQTMGAREQYF. The chain carries TRBV19 and TRBJ2-7; a weak D match, TRBD1 (6 bases). CDR1 is LNHDA, CDR2 SQIVND, per germline (reference sequence). Trimming stripped 8 bases from V and 7 bases from J, with 21 bases between. The CDR3 is 14 amino acids.

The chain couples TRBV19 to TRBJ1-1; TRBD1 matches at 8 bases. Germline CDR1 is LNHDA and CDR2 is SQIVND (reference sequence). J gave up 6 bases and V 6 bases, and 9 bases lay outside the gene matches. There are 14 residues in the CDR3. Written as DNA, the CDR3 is TGTGCCAGTAGCGAAGACAGGGGCGTCCCTGAAGCTTTCTTT. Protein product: CASSEDRGVPEAFF.

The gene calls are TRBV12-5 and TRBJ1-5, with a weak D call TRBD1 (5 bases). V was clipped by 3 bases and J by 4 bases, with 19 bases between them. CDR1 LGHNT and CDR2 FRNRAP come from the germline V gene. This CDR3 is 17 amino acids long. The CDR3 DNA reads TGTGCTAGTGGTTTACCTCGGGGCAGGGAGGGTAATCAGCCCCAGCATTTT. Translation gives CASGLPRGREGNQPQHF.

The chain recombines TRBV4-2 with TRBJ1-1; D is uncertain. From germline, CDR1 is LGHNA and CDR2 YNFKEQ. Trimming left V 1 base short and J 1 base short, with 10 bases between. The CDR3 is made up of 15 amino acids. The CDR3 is CASSQVQRTNTEAFF. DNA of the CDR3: TGTGCCAGCAGCCAAGTACAGAGAACGAACACTGAAGCTTTCTTT.

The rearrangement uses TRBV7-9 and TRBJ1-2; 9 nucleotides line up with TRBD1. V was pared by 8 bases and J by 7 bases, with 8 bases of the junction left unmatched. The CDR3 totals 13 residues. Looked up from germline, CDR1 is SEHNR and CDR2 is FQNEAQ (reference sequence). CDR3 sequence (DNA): TGTGCCAGCTTTCCAACAGGGGGCAGTGGCTACACCTTC. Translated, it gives CASFPTGGSGYTF.